These 13 T cell receptor beta chains came from one sample sequenced in a study of a mutant IDH1 vaccine in newly diagnosed glioma. No antigen has been assigned to these receptors. The method was immunoSEQ multiplex PCR; TCRdb's version includes in-frame clones alone and lacks a portion of them. The sample yields around 61,000 clones, about 79% seen once. Time point meaning: week 47, end of study. A 20-mer mutant IDH1 peptide at 300 ug was injected subcutaneously with topical imiquimod. Sequences were derived from PBMCs, sampled from a glioma patient whose treatment included an IDH1 peptide vaccine. These receptors came from a man aged 45-65 years with glioma.

This clone has a single count. The chain links TRBV7-6 to TRBJ1-1; no clear D gene. The V end lost 1 base, the J end lost 2 bases, and 8 bases lay between the germline ends. CDR1 and CDR2 (germline): SGHVS, FNYEAQ. The CDR3 is 14 amino acids. The CDR3 region has the DNA TGTGCCAGCAGCTTAGGTCAGAGAAACACTGAAGCTTTCTTT. This encodes CASSLGQRNTEAFF. Full variable domain (outside the CDR3, taken from reference TRBV7-6 and TRBJ1-1): GAGVSQSPRYKVTKRGQDVALRCDPISGHVSLYWYRQALGQGPEFLTYFNYEAQQDKSGLPNDRFSAERPEGSISTLTIQRTEQRDSAMYRCASSLGQRNTEAFFGQGTRLTVV.

The chain is built from TRBV6-4 and TRBJ1-4; D perhaps matches TRBD1 (5 bases). Germline loops: CDR1 MRHNA, CDR2 SNTAGT. V was trimmed by 6 bases and J by 10 bases, leaving 15 bases between them. There are 13 residues in the CDR3. CDR3 sequence: CASRDGQLGKLFF. DNA of the CDR3: TGTGCCAGCAGGGACGGACAATTGGGAAAACTGTTTTTT.

V and J are TRBV15 and TRBJ2-7; D is perhaps TRBD2 (5 bases). The CDR3 loop spans 12 amino acids. Trimming cost V 0 bases and J 12 bases, with 12 bases left between them. Germline V gene data show CDR1 as LNHNV and CDR2 as YYDKDF (reference sequence). CDR3: CATSRDLGSRYF. In nucleotides, the CDR3 is TGTGCCACCAGCAGAGATCTGGGGAGCAGGTACTTC.

The chain links TRBV6-5 to TRBJ1-1; D is ambiguous. The CDR3 runs 11 residues. Trimming took 6 bases from V and 1 from J, leaving 3 bases between them. CDR1 and CDR2 from the germline V gene are MNHEY and SVGAGI. The CDR3 nucleotides are TGTGCCAGCAGGAGGAACACTGAAGCTTTCTTT. It codes for CASRRNTEAFF.

The chain has TRBV7-9 and TRBJ2-7, with 9 bases that match TRBD1. The CDR3 covers 15 residues. Germline CDR1 SEHNR, CDR2 FQNEAQ (reference sequence). V was clipped by 6 bases and J by 3 bases; unmatched bases: 9. CDR3 DNA: TGTGCCAGCAGGTATTCCGGGACAGGGTACTACGAGCAGTACTTC. Translating it yields CASRYSGTGYYEQYF.

The gene calls are TRBV9 and TRBJ2-7, with D perhaps matching TRBD1 (6 bases). Trimming left V 2 bases short and J 2 bases short, with 29 bases between. Germline V lookup: CDR1 SGDLS, CDR2 YYNGEE. The CDR3 is 20 amino acids. The CDR3 DNA is TGTGCCAGCAGCGTCAGCCGTCCCGGGACACCTTCCCGCACTACCTACGAGCAGTACTTC. This translates into CASSVSRPGTPSRTTYEQYF. The variable domain in full, with the rest retrieved from reference TRBV9 and TRBJ2-7, is DSGVTQTPKHLITATGQRVTLRCSPRSGDLSVYWYQQSLDQGLQFLIQYYNGEERAKGNILERFSAQQFPDLHSELNLSSLELGDSALYFCASSVSRPGTPSRTTYEQYFGPGTRLTVT.

This chain uses TRBV6-1 with TRBJ1-5; D might be TRBD1 (5 bases). Germline CDR1 is MNHNS and CDR2 is SASEGT. Trimming stripped 7 bases from V and 6 bases from J, with 16 bases between. The CDR3 is made up of 14 amino acids. CDR3: CASTAGLLSQPQHF. The CDR3 coding sequence is TGTGCCAGCACTGCGGGGCTGTTATCTCAGCCCCAGCATTTT.

The chain carries TRBV6-5 and TRBJ1-5, with 7 bases fitting TRBD1. The V and J ends lost 5 bases and 5 bases, in that order; junction bases with no gene match: 3. Germline lookup yields CDR1 MNHEY and CDR2 SVGAGI. CDR3 size: 13 residues. CDR3 coding DNA: TGTGCCAGCAGTATCAGGGGGGATCAGCCCCAGCATTTT. It yields the protein CASSIRGDQPQHF.

The chain uses TRBV6-1 and TRBJ2-5, with D maybe TRBD1 (5 bases). Germline assignment: CDR1 MNHNS and CDR2 SASEGT. This CDR3 contains 13 residues. V gave up 6 bases and J gave up 5 bases, with 13 bases separating them. The CDR3 region is CASRPGFSETQYF. The CDR3 DNA is TGTGCCAGCAGGCCAGGGTTTTCCGAGACCCAGTACTTC.

The chain joins TRBV10-2 to TRBJ2-5; 11 bases align to TRBD2. Per germline, CDR1 WSHSY and CDR2 SAAADI. CDR3 size: 15 residues. With V trimmed by 5 bases and J by 4 bases, 6 bases remained unmatched. Here the CDR3 DNA reads TGCGCCAGCAGTTTGACTAGCGGGGTGACAGAGACCCAGTACTTC. Translation gives CASSLTSGVTETQYF.

The genes are TRBV7-6 and TRBJ2-1; 9 nucleotides match TRBD1. The CDR3 has 14 amino acids. The junction had 7 bases not matched to a gene; V was cut back by 5 bases and J by 8 bases. Germline V gives CDR1 SGHVS, CDR2 FNYEAQ. The CDR3 loop is CASSPGTGFYEQFF. CDR3 coding DNA: TGTGCCAGCAGCCCCGGGACAGGGTTCTATGAGCAGTTCTTC.

The genes are TRBV27 and TRBJ1-3; D possibly corresponds to TRBD1 (6 bases). CDR1 is MNHEY and CDR2 is SMNVEV in the germline V gene (reference sequence). Trimming took 7 bases from V and 4 from J, leaving 17 bases between them. This CDR3 contains 15 residues. The CDR3 nucleotides read TGTGCCAGCACCTCTAGACAGGAGCAAGGAAACACCATATATTTT. As protein: CASTSRQEQGNTIYF.

This rearrangement joins TRBV4-3 to TRBJ2-7, with D possibly being TRBD2 (7 bases). This CDR3 region has 15 residues. The ends were cut back, 1 base at V and 4 bases at J, with 14 bases in the middle. Looked up from germline, CDR1 is LGHNA and CDR2 is YSLEER. The CDR3 coding sequence is TGCGCCAGCAGCCAAGTAGGGGGGGGCGGTTACGAGCAGTACTTC. Amino acids: CASSQVGGGGYEQYF.